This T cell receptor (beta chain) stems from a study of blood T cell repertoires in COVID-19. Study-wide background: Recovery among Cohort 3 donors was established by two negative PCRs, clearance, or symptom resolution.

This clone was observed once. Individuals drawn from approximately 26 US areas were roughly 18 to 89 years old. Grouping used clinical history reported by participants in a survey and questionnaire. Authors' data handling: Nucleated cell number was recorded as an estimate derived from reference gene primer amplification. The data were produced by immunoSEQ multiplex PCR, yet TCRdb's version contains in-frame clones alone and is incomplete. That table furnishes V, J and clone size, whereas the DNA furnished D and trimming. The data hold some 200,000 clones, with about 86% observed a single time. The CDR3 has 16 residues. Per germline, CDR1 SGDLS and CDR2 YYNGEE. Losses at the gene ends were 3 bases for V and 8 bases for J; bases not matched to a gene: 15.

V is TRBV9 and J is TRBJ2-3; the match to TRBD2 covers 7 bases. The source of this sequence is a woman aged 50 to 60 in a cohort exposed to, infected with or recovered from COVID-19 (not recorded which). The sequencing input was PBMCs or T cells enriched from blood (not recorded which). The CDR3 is CASSAQSGGIASTQYF. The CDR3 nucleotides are TGTGCCAGCAGCGCACAGTCCGGGGGGATAGCGTCTACGCAGTATTTT.